The clone carrying this TCR beta chain was picked up many times. Its antigen is still unknown. The sample comes from a study of neurological immune-mediated disorders. About the study: Of the 35 or so patients with multiple sclerosis, some 31 had relapsing-remitting MS, whereas the remaining 3 had secondary progressive MS.

The CDR3 extends over 16 amino acids. V shed 4 bases and J 2 bases; nucleotides not matched to a gene: 7. Germline-derived CDR1 and CDR2 are LGHNA and YNFKEQ. Study-wide results and caveats: The absence of shared CDR3 amino acid sequences among expanded clones across subjects suggests private repertoires in all groups.

5'RACE generated cDNA with 10-nucleotide random UMIs. Sequencing of 15-18 subjects in each run yielded over 160 million TCR-beta sequences. TCRdb reprocessed the 5' RACE reads with MiXCR, giving one entry per CDR3 protein. The sample carries around 66,000 distinct CDR3 sequences, roughly 4.5% recorded once. The sequence was obtained from a woman in her 70s with multiple sclerosis. This sequence joins TRBV4-2 and TRBJ1-2; 10 bases align to TRBD1. Sequencing was carried out using PBMCs. The CDR3 DNA is TGTGCCAGCAGCCCCTCCGGGACAGGGGCGAACTATGGCTACACCTTC. Amino acid sequence: CASSPSGTGANYGYTF.